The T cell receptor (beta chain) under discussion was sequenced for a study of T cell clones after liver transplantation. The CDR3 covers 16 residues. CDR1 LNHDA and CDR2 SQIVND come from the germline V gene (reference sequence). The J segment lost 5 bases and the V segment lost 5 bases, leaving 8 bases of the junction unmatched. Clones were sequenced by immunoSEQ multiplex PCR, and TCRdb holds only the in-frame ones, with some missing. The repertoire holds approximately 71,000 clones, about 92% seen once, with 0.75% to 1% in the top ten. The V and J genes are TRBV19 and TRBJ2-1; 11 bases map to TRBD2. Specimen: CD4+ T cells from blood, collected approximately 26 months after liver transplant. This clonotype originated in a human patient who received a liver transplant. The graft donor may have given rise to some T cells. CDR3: CASSPQTSGAHNEQFF. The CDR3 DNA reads TGTGCCAGTAGTCCGCAGACTAGCGGGGCTCACAATGAGCAGTTCTTC. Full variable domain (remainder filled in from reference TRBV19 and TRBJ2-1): DGGITQSPKYLFRKEGQNVTLSCEQNLNHDAMYWYRQDPGQGLRLIYYSQIVNDFQKGDIAEGYSVSREKKESFPLTVTSAQKNPTAFYLCASSPQTSGAHNEQFFGPGTRLTVL.